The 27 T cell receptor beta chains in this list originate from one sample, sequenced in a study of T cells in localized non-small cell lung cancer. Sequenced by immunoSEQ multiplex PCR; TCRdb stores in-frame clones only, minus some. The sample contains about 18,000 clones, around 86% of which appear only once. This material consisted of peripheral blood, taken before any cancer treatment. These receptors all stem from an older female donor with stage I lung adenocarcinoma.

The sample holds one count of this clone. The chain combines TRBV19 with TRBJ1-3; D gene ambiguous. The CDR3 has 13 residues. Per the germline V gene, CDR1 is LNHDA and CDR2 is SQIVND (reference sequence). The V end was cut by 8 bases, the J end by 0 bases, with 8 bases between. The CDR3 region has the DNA TGTGCCAGTGGTAGGAGCTCTGGAAACACCATATATTTT. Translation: CASGRSSGNTIYF.

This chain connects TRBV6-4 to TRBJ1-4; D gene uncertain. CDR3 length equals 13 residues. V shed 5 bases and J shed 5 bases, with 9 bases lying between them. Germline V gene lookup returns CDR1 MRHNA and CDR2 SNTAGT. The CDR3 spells CASSPRPNEKLFF. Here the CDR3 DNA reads TGTGCCAGCAGTCCAAGACCCAATGAAAAACTGTTTTTT.

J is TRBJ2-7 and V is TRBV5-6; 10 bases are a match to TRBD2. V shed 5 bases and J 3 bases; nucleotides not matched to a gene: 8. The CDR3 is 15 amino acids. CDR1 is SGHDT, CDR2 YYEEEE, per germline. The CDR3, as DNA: TGTGCCAGCAGTTTCAGCGGGGGGGCTTTCTACGAGCAGTACTTC. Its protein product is CASSFSGGAFYEQYF.

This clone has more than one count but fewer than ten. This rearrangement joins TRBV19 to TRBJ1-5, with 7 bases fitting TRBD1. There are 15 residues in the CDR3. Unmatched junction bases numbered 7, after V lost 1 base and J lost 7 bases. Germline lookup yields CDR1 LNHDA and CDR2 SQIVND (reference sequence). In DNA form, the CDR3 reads TGTGCCAGTAGTATAGGGACTTTAGGGGGCCAGCCCCAGCATTTT. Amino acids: CASSIGTLGGQPQHF.

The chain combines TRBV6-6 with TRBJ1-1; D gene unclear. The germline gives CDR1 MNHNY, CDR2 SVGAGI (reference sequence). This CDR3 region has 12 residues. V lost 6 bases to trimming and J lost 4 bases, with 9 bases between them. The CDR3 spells CASSTASTEAFF. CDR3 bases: TGTGCCAGCAGCACCGCAAGCACTGAAGCTTTCTTT.

The CDR3 DNA is TGCAGTGCTTCTTCCGGGTACGAGCAGTACTTC. It specifies CSASSGYEQYF. The chain links TRBV20-1 to TRBJ2-7, with D hard to call. The germline CDR1 and CDR2 sequences are DFQATT and SNEGSKA (reference sequence). The CDR3 totals 11 residues. V gave up 5 bases and J gave up 4 bases, with 9 bases separating them.

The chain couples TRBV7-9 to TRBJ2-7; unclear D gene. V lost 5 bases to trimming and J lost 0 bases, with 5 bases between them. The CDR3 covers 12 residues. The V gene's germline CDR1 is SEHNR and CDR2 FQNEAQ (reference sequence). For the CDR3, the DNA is TGTGCCAGCAGCACCCACTCCTACGAGCAGTACTTC. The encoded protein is CASSTHSYEQYF.

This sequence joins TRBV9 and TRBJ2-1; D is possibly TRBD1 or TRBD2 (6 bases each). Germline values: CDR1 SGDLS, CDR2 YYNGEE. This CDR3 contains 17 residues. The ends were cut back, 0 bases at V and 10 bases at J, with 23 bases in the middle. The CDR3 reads CASSVDDGGRHVVEQFF. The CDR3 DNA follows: TGTGCCAGCAGCGTAGATGATGGGGGGCGGCATGTAGTAGAGCAGTTCTTC.

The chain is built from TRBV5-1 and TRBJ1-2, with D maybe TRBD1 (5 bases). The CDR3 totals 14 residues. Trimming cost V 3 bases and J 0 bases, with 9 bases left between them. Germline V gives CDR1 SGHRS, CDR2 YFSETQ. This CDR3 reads CASSYGTANYGYTF. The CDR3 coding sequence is TGCGCCAGCAGCTATGGGACGGCTAACTATGGCTACACCTTC.

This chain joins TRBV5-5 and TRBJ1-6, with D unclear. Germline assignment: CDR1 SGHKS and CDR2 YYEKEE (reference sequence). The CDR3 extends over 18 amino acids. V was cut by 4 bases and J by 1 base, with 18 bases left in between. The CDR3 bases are TGTGCCAGCAGCCTAACAGTAGCTGGGAGTTCCTATAATTCACCCCTCCACTTT. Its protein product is CASSLTVAGSSYNSPLHF.

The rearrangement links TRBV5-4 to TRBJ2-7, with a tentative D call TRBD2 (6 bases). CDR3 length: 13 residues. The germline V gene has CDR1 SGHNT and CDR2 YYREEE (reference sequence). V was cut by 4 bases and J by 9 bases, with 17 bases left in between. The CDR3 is CASSTEGTRRQYF. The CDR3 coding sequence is TGTGCCAGCAGCACGGAGGGAACGAGGCGGCAGTACTTC.

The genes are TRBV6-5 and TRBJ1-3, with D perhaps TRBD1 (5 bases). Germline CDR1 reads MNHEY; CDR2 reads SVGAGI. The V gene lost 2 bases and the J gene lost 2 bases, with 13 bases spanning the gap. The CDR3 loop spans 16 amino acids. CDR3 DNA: TGTGCCAGCAGTTACGGGGCGCCTGGACCTGGAAACACCATATATTTT. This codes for CASSYGAPGPGNTIYF.

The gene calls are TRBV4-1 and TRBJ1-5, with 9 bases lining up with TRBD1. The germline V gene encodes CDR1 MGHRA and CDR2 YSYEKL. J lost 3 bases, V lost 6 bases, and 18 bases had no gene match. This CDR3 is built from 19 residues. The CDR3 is CASSKIRDRALLYNQPQHF. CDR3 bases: TGCGCCAGCAGTAAAATACGGGACAGGGCCCTCCTCTACAATCAGCCCCAGCATTTT.

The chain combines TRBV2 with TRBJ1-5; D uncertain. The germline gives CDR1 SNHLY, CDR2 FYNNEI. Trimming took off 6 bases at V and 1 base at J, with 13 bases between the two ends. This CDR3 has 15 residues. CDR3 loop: CASRSPRVSNQPQHF. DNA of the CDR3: TGTGCCAGCAGGTCGCCTAGGGTGAGCAATCAGCCCCAGCATTTT. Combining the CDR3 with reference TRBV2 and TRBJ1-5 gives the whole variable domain EPEVTQTPSHQVTQMGQEVILRCVPISNHLYFYWYRQILGQKVEFLVSFYNNEISEKSEIFDDQFSVERPDGSNFTLKIRSTKLEDSAMYFCASRSPRVSNQPQHFGDGTRLSIL.

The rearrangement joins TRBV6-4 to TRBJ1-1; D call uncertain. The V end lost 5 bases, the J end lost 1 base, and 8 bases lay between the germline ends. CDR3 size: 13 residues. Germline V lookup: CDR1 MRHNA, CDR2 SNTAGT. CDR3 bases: TGTGCCAGCAGTTTTACAGAGAACACTGAAGCTTTCTTT. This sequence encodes CASSFTENTEAFF.

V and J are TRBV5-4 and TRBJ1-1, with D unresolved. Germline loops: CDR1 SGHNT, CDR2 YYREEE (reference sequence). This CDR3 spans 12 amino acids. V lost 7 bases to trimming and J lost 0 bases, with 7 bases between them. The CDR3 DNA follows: TGTGCCAGCGGTCGCCTGAACACTGAAGCTTTCTTT. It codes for CASGRLNTEAFF. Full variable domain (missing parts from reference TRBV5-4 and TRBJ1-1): ETGVTQSPTHLIKTRGQQVTLRCSSQSGHNTVSWYQQALGQGPQFIFQYYREEENGRGNFPPRFSGLQFPNYSSELNVNALELDDSALYLCASGRLNTEAFFGQGTRLTVV.

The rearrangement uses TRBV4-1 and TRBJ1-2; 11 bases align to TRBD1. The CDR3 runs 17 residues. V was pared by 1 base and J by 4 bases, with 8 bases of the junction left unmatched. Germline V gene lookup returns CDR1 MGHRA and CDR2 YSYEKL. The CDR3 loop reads CASSQGPDRGLVYGYTF. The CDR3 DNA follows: TGCGCCAGCAGCCAAGGACCGGACAGGGGGCTGGTCTATGGCTACACCTTC.

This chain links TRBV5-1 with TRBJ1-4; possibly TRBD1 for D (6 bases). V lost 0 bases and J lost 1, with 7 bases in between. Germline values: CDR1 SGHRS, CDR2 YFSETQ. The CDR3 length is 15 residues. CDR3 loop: CASSLVGGTNEKLFF. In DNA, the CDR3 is TGCGCCAGCAGCTTGGTAGGGGGAACTAATGAAAAACTGTTTTTT.

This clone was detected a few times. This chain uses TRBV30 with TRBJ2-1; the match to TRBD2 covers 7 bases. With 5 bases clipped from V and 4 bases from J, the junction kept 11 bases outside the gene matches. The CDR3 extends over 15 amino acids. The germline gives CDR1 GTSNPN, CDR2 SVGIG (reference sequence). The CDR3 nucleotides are TGTGCCTGGTTACAAGGGAGCGGGGATTACAATGAGCAGTTCTTC. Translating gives CAWLQGSGDYNEQFF.

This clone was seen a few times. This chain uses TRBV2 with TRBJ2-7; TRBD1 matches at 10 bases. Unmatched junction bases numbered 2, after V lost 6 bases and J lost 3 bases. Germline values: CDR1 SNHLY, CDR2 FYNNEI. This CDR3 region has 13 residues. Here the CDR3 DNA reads TGTGCCAGCAGGAGGGACAGGGGCTACGAGCAGTACTTC. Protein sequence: CASRRDRGYEQYF.

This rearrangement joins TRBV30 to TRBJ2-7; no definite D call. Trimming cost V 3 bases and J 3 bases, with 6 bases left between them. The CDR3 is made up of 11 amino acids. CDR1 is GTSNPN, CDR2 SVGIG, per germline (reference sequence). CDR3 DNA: TGTGCCTGGAGAAGCAGCTACGAGCAGTACTTC. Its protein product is CAWRSSYEQYF.

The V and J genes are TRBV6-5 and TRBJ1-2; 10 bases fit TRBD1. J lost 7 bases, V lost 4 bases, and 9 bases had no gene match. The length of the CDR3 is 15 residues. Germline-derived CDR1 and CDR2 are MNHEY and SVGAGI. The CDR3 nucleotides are TGTGCCAGCAGTTCCGCCGGGACAGGGGCTTCTGGCTACACCTTC. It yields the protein CASSSAGTGASGYTF.

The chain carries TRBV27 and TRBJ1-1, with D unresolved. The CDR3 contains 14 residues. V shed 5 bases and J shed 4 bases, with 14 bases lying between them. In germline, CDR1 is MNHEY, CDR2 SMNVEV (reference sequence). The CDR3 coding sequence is TGTGCCAGCAGTCAACTGGGATGGACCACTGAAGCTTTCTTT. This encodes CASSQLGWTTEAFF.

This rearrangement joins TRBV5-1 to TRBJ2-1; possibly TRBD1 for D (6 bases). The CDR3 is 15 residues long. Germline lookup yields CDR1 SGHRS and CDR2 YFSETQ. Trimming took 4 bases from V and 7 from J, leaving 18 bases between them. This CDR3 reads CASSPAGARNNEQFF. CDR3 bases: TGCGCCAGCAGCCCTGCAGGGGCGAGGAATAATGAGCAGTTCTTC.

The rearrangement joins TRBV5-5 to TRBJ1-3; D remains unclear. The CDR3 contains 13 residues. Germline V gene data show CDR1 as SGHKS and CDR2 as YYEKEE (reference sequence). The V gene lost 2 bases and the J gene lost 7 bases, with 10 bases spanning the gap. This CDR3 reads CASSFRTANTIYF. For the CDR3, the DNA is TGTGCCAGCAGCTTCCGGACGGCGAACACCATATATTTT.

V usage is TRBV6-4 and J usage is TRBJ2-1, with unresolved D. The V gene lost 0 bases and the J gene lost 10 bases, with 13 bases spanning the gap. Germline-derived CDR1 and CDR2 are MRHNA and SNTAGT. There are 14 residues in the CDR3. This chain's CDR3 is CASSDSDTSAEQFF. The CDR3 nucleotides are TGTGCCAGCAGTGACTCTGATACCTCAGCAGAGCAGTTCTTC.

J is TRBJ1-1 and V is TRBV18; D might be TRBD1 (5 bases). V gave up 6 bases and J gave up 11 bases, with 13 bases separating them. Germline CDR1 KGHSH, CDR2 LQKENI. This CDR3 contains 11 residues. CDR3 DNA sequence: TGTGCCAGCTCCAACGGGGGAGAGGCTTTCTTT. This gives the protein CASSNGGEAFF.